The 30 T cell receptor beta chains below come from one sample, sequenced in a study of identical twins. Each CDR3 protein gets one entry after TCRdb re-called the 5' RACE reads with MiXCR. The data hold 280,000 or so distinct CDR3 sequences, with about 8% observed a single time. This sample also appeared in a second study, on yellow fever vaccine responses in identical twins.

Input material: memory (CD45RO+) T cells sorted from blood. The receptors here all came from a woman in her late teens or twenties in good health.

With respect to this clonotype: A read error is possible here, since a much larger clone lies one base away. The chain links TRBV5-1 to TRBJ2-3, with 8 bases that match TRBD2. The CDR3 runs 14 residues. Germline-derived CDR1 and CDR2 are SGHRS and YFSETQ. The CDR3: CASSRGTRGDAQYF. CDR3 DNA: TGCGCCAGCAGCCGCGGGACTAGAGGAGATGCGCAGTATTTT.

A few counts support this clonotype. J is TRBJ2-7 and V is TRBV5-4; 9 positions agree with TRBD1. V dropped 7 bases and J dropped 6; count of bases not matched to a gene: 8. The germline CDR1 and CDR2 sequences are SGHNT and YYREEE (reference sequence). The CDR3 contains 13 residues. The CDR3 here is CASRGQGFGEQYV. The DNA for the CDR3 is TGTGCCAGCCGGGGACAGGGATTCGGCGAGCAGTACGTC.

The chain links TRBV12-3 or TRBV12-4 to TRBJ2-4, with TRBD2 identical over 12 bases. This CDR3 region has 16 residues. Trimming cost V 5 bases and J 4 bases; bases outside gene matches: 6. The DNA of the CDR3 is TGTGCCAGCAGTCGACTAGCGGGAGATGGGAAAAACATTCAGTACTTC. It codes for CASSRLAGDGKNIQYF.

This chain connects TRBV4-1 to TRBJ2-7, with 8 bases that match TRBD1. With 1 base clipped from V and 7 bases from J, the junction kept 6 bases outside the gene matches. CDR1 is MGHRA and CDR2 is YSYEKL in the germline V gene. CDR3 size: 14 residues. The CDR3 nucleotides read TGCGCCAGCAGCCAAGGTGCGACAGGGGCGGAGCAGTACTTC. Translating it yields CASSQGATGAEQYF.

This clonotype has a count of ten or more. The chain combines TRBV5-6 with TRBJ2-1; 10 nucleotides match TRBD2. The ends lost 2 bases at V and 7 bases at J; junction bases unmatched: 3. CDR3 length: 14 amino acids. Per germline, CDR1 SGHDT and CDR2 YYEEEE. The CDR3 loop reads CASSLSGGGNEQFF. The CDR3 bases are TGTGCCAGCAGCTTAAGCGGGGGGGGGAATGAGCAGTTCTTC. Complete variable domain (other parts from reference TRBV5-6 and TRBJ2-1): DAGVTQSPTHLIKTRGQQVTLRCSPKSGHDTVSWYQQALGQGPQFIFQYYEEEERQRGNFPDRFSGHQFPNYSSELNVNALLLGDSALYLCASSLSGGGNEQFFGPGTRLTVL.

This clonotype was seen more than once but under ten times. The chain combines TRBV2 with TRBJ2-7; no definite D call. V gave up 1 base and J gave up 4 bases, with 11 bases separating them. There are 14 residues in the CDR3. From germline, CDR1 is SNHLY and CDR2 FYNNEI. The chain's CDR3 is CASSEGTYLYEQYF. The CDR3 bases are TGTGCCAGCAGTGAAGGGACGTACCTATACGAGCAGTACTTC.

This rearrangement joins TRBV7-6 to TRBJ1-4; maybe TRBD1 (5 bases). There are 16 residues in the CDR3. Germline CDR1 reads SGHVS; CDR2 reads FNYEAQ. Trimming took 5 bases from V and 2 from J, leaving 15 bases between them. Here the CDR3 reads CASSAPGTQTNEKLFF. In DNA, the CDR3 is TGTGCCAGCAGCGCCCCCGGGACCCAGACTAATGAAAAACTGTTTTTT.

This clonotype was detected only a few times. CDR3 coding DNA: TGTGCCAGCAGTTTATATCCCCCACAGGGGGGACTAGCCAAAAACATTCAGTACTTC. This gives the protein CASSLYPPQGGLAKNIQYF. The rearrangement links TRBV28 to TRBJ2-4; TRBD1 matches 8 bases. The CDR3 is 19 residues long. Unmatched junction bases numbered 11, after V lost 1 base and J lost 0 bases. The germline V gene encodes CDR1 MDHEN and CDR2 SYDVKM.

The chain links TRBV5-1 to TRBJ2-7; tentatively, D is TRBD2 (6 bases). The CDR3 runs 16 residues. Germline lookup yields CDR1 SGHRS and CDR2 YFSETQ. Trimming took 4 bases from V and 0 from J, leaving 17 bases between them. This CDR3 reads CASSRGMGGHSYEQYF. The CDR3 bases are TGCGCCAGCAGCCGTGGGATGGGGGGTCACTCCTACGAGCAGTACTTC.

The chain recombines TRBV2 with TRBJ1-5, with TRBD1 identical over 9 bases. There are 14 residues in the CDR3. V lost 7 bases to trimming and J lost 4 bases; unmatched junction nucleotides: 5. The germline gives CDR1 SNHLY, CDR2 FYNNEI. CDR3 sequence reads: CASKTGGGNQPQHF. In DNA, the CDR3 is TGTGCCAGCAAAACAGGGGGCGGAAATCAGCCCCAGCATTTT.

CDR3 nucleotides: TGTGCCAGCAGATTGGAGAGTAGCAATCAGCCCCAGCATTTT. Residues: CASRLESSNQPQHF. The V call is TRBV6-1, the J call TRBJ1-5; D unresolved. The CDR3 consists of 14 residues. The germline V gene encodes CDR1 MNHNS and CDR2 SASEGT. V was shortened by 6 bases and J by 0 bases, with 9 bases between the two germline ends.

The J gene is TRBJ2-2, the V gene TRBV4-2; D is unresolved. Trimming pared 10 bases from V and 7 bases from J, leaving 22 bases between. The CDR3 is made up of 15 amino acids. Germline V gene lookup returns CDR1 LGHNA and CDR2 YNFKEQ. The CDR3 loop is CAMGPGPMVFGELFF. Written as DNA, the CDR3 is TGTGCCATGGGCCCCGGGCCTATGGTCTTCGGGGAGCTGTTTTTT.

This clonotype was seen a few times. The rearrangement joins TRBV5-5 to TRBJ1-2; D may be TRBD1 (5 bases). Trimming left V 4 bases short and J 4 bases short, with 8 bases between. The CDR3 is made up of 12 amino acids. In germline, CDR1 is SGHKS, CDR2 YYEKEE (reference sequence). This chain's CDR3 is CASSADSYGYTF. CDR3 coding DNA: TGTGCCAGCAGCGCCGACAGCTATGGCTACACCTTC.

The chain couples TRBV20-1 to TRBJ2-1, with 12 bases fitting TRBD2. CDR1 DFQATT and CDR2 SNEGSKA come from the germline V gene (reference sequence). V shed 1 base and J 8 bases; nucleotides not matched to a gene: 6. This CDR3 has 15 residues. The CDR3 DNA reads as TGCAGTGCTAGAGGACTAGCGGGAGTATTTGATGAGCAGTTCTTC. Translated: CSARGLAGVFDEQFF.

This clonotype showed up many times. The V call is TRBV7-9, the J call TRBJ1-2; D is ambiguous. Germline CDR1 SEHNR, CDR2 FQNEAQ (reference sequence). V was trimmed by 2 bases and J by 7 bases, leaving 11 bases between them. The CDR3 is 13 amino acids. The CDR3 spells CASSLRGVGGYTF. In nucleotides, the CDR3 is TGTGCCAGCAGCTTACGTGGGGTCGGTGGCTACACCTTC.

The table lists this clonotype with a few counts. This chain connects TRBV6-1 to TRBJ2-3; 7 bases are shared with TRBD1. V shed 6 bases, J shed 1 base, and the junction held 7 bases outside the gene matches. CDR1 is MNHNS, CDR2 SASEGT, per germline. The CDR3 covers 15 residues. DNA of the CDR3: TGTGCCAGCAGACTAAGGACAGGAGGCACAGATACGCAGTATTTT. Amino acid sequence: CASRLRTGGTDTQYF.

This clonotype came up many times. The chain uses TRBV7-2 and TRBJ1-2; a weak D match, TRBD1 (6 bases). V was pared by 0 bases and J by 7 bases, with 12 bases between. The CDR3 totals 14 residues. CDR1 and CDR2 (germline): SGHTA, FQGNSA. The CDR3 sequence is CASSLARGSSGYTF. The CDR3 DNA is TGTGCCAGCAGCTTAGCGAGGGGGAGTAGTGGCTACACCTTC. Using reference TRBV7-2 and TRBJ1-2 for the parts outside the CDR3, the full variable domain is GAGVSQSPSNKVTEKGKDVELRCDPISGHTALYWYRQSLGQGLEFLIYFQGNSAPDKSGLPSDRFSAERTGGSVSTLTIQRTQQEDSAVYLCASSLARGSSGYTFGSGTRLTVV.

V gene TRBV10-3 combines with J gene TRBJ2-3; TRBD2 is a possible D gene (6 bases). Germline V gene sequence: CDR1 ENHRY, CDR2 SYGVKD. The CDR3 length is 15 residues. The germline V and J ends were trimmed by 0 bases and 5 bases, with 12 bases remaining between them. CDR3 nucleotide sequence: TGTGCCATCAGTGAGTCTTCTTGGGGGGAAGATACGCAGTATTTT. It codes for CAISESSWGEDTQYF.

This clonotype was picked up a small number of times. The gene calls are TRBV5-1 and TRBJ1-2; 10 bases agree with TRBD1. CDR3 length: 14 amino acids. V was pared by 4 bases and J by 5 bases, with 5 bases of the junction left unmatched. Per germline, CDR1 SGHRS and CDR2 YFSETQ. The CDR3 loop reads CASSPLDRGYGYTF. The CDR3 DNA reads as TGCGCCAGCAGCCCACTGGACAGGGGGTATGGCTACACCTTC.

This clonotype was detected ten times or more. The chain joins TRBV7-9 to TRBJ1-1, with 7 bases identical to TRBD1. CDR3 length: 14 amino acids. From germline, CDR1 is SEHNR and CDR2 FQNEAQ (reference sequence). V lost 2 bases, J lost 0 bases, and 0 bases stayed unmatched. As DNA, the CDR3 is TGTGCCAGCAGCTTACAGGGGGTGAACACTGAAGCTTTCTTT. This gives the protein CASSLQGVNTEAFF.

This clonotype came up a few times. This chain connects TRBV10-3 to TRBJ2-3, with 7 positions matching TRBD2. Germline-derived CDR1 and CDR2 are ENHRY and SYGVKD. Trimming cost V 2 bases and J 2 bases; bases outside gene matches: 10. The CDR3 is made up of 17 amino acids. The CDR3 coding sequence is TGTGCCATCAGTGAGGGAACTAGCGATTTTTACACAGATACGCAGTATTTT. It is translated as CAISEGTSDFYTDTQYF.

At least ten counts were recorded for this clonotype. V is TRBV7-6 and J is TRBJ1-6; D is possibly TRBD1 (5 bases). This CDR3 has 19 amino acids. CDR1 and CDR2 from the germline V gene are SGHVS and FNYEAQ. Trimming shortened V by 3 bases and J by 10 bases, and 28 bases separated the two germline ends. CDR3 in DNA: TGTGCCAGCAGCTTGTCCGGGGTGCGAGGGGCTGGCATAGTATCACCCCTCCACTTT. Its protein product is CASSLSGVRGAGIVSPLHF. Looking up the rest from reference TRBV7-6 and TRBJ1-6 gives the full variable domain: GAGVSQSPRYKVTKRGQDVALRCDPISGHVSLYWYRQALGQGPEFLTYFNYEAQQDKSGLPNDRFSAERPEGSISTLTIQRTEQRDSAMYRCASSLSGVRGAGIVSPLHFGNGTRLTVT.

This clonotype was counted a few times. The gene calls are TRBV10-3 and TRBJ2-1; weak D call: TRBD2 (5 bases). V lost 2 bases and J lost 0, with 5 bases in between. The CDR3 is 14 amino acids. The germline V gene encodes CDR1 ENHRY and CDR2 SYGVKD. The CDR3 loop reads CAISERDSYNEQFF. In nucleotides, the CDR3 is TGTGCCATCAGTGAGCGGGACTCCTACAATGAGCAGTTCTTC.

This clonotype was observed a handful of times. The chain uses TRBV28 and TRBJ2-2, with D perhaps given as TRBD1 or TRBD2 (6 bases each). Germline CDR1 and CDR2: MDHEN and SYDVKM. The V gene lost 7 bases and the J gene lost 6 bases, with 15 bases spanning the gap. This CDR3 has 14 amino acids. The CDR3 here is CASTPGGGAGELFF. CDR3 coding DNA: TGTGCCAGCACCCCTGGAGGGGGAGCCGGGGAGCTGTTTTTT.

This clonotype was seen only a few times. The chain joins TRBV3-1 to TRBJ2-1; D unclear. The CDR3 is 15 amino acids. Trimming took 4 bases from V and 1 from J, leaving 11 bases between them. Germline CDR1 is LGHDT and CDR2 is YNNKEL (reference sequence). The CDR3 DNA reads TGTGCCAGCAGCCCCAGAGAAATATCCTACAATGAGCAGTTCTTC. It translates to CASSPREISYNEQFF.

This clonotype was seen repeatedly, ten times or more. The rearrangement uses TRBV7-6 and TRBJ2-1; D perhaps matches TRBD1 (5 bases). Deletions cut 1 base from V and 3 bases from J, with 10 bases between. CDR3 size: 15 residues. The germline V gene has CDR1 SGHVS and CDR2 FNYEAQ. CDR3 DNA sequence: TGTGCCAGCAGCTTAGAAGTGGACATCTACAATGAGCAGTTCTTC. Translation gives CASSLEVDIYNEQFF. The full variable domain, with the rest looked up from reference TRBV7-6 and TRBJ2-1, is GAGVSQSPRYKVTKRGQDVALRCDPISGHVSLYWYRQALGQGPEFLTYFNYEAQQDKSGLPNDRFSAERPEGSISTLTIQRTEQRDSAMYRCASSLEVDIYNEQFFGPGTRLTVL.

This rearrangement joins TRBV27 to TRBJ1-5, with D hard to call. The CDR3 has 13 amino acids. CDR1 is MNHEY, CDR2 SMNVEV, per germline (reference sequence). Trimming left V 1 base short and J 7 bases short, with 8 bases between. CDR3 DNA sequence: TGTGCCAGCAGTTTATACGCAGGCCAGCCCCAGCATTTT. Translated, it gives CASSLYAGQPQHF.

This clonotype was seen more than once but under ten times. The chain links TRBV21-1 to TRBJ1-1; TRBD1 is taken as the D call from the table, unchecked against the DNA. TRBV21-1 is a pseudogene segment. CDR3 length: 16 amino acids. The DNA of the CDR3 is TGTGCCAGCAGCAATCATCGACTGGGGGCCATTGGGGGGGCTTTCTTT. Its protein is CASSNHRLGAIGGAFF.

The chain combines TRBV6-6 with TRBJ2-5, with 8 bases that match TRBD2. The germline CDR1 and CDR2 sequences are MNHNY and SVGAGI (reference sequence). With 6 bases clipped from V and 1 base from J, the junction kept 1 base outside the gene matches. CDR3 length: 13 amino acids. DNA of the CDR3: TGTGCCAGCAGACTAGCGGTCCAAGAGACCCAGTACTTC. Encoded protein: CASRLAVQETQYF.

In this sample, this clonotype turned up a few times. The chain has TRBV2 and TRBJ2-7; D call uncertain. Per the germline V gene, CDR1 is SNHLY and CDR2 is FYNNEI. Trimming pared 3 bases from V and 0 bases from J, leaving 9 bases between. This CDR3 contains 14 residues. CDR3 DNA: TGTGCCAGCAGTGACGGCACGAGCTCCTACGAGCAGTACTTC. Translation: CASSDGTSSYEQYF.